Shown below are 20 T cell receptor beta chains from a single sample sequenced in a study of vaccination and CD4 T cells after COVID-19 (dated 2022 in TCRdb). The treatment or condition label corresponds to: approximately 9-day PBMC culture with coronavirus spike peptide pools or control peptides (ViraFEST assay). These receptors have no known antigen. The library came from PCR. The sequencing machine was an Illumina iSeq 100. TCR sequencing of DNA from cultured CD4+ T cells used the Oncomine TCR Beta short-read assay at the Johns Hopkins FTIC core. TCRdb itself trimmed the public reads at Q25 with fastp, ran MiXCR and retained productive beta chains. Here each entry gathers all rows of one CDR3 protein and keeps the most common genes and DNA. This sample holds some 15,000 distinct CDR3 sequences; roughly 57% were observed only once. The ten largest make up about 9% of the sample. The material sequenced was CD4+ T cells from blood, cultured in vitro. All receptors come from a human donor who had recovered from COVID-19.

This chain connects TRBV20-1 to TRBJ1-1; D call uncertain. Germline CDR1 DFQATT, CDR2 SNEGSKA (reference sequence). Between the trimmed V and J ends, which lost 2 bases and 3 bases, there was a span of 16 bases. CDR3 length: 15 amino acids. The CDR3 DNA is TGCAGTGCTAGATGTCAAGGACTTCCGGACACTGAAGCTTTCTTT. It translates to CSARCQGLPDTEAFF.

Notes on this clonotype: One end of the junction is discordant with germline, which a read error may explain. The V gene is TRBV12-3 or TRBV12-4, the J gene TRBJ1-2, with D maybe TRBD1 (5 bases). This CDR3 spans 16 amino acids. The CDR3 is CASSRNWDGERYGHTF. CDR3 bases: TGTGCCAGCAGTCGGAATTGGGACGGTGAGAGGTATGGCCACACCTTC.

J is TRBJ2-5 and V is TRBV10-3; 10 nucleotides match TRBD1. The CDR3 spans 13 residues. Germline V CDR1 and CDR2: ENHRY, SYGVKD. CDR3: CATRTGGEETQYF. CDR3 sequence (DNA): TGTGCGACCCGGACAGGGGGTGAGGAGACCCAGTACTTC.

The V call is TRBV7-2, the J call TRBJ2-1; 7 bases line up with TRBD2. V dropped 0 bases and J dropped 1; count of bases not matched to a gene: 3. Germline V CDR1 and CDR2: SGHTA, FQGNSA. The CDR3 spans 16 residues. The CDR3 region has the DNA TGTGCCAGCAGCTTAGCTAGCGGGCAATCCTACAATGAGCAGTTCTTC. Translation gives CASSLASGQSYNEQFF.

This chain joins TRBV11-2 and TRBJ1-1, with D perhaps matching TRBD1 (5 bases). Germline CDR1 is SGHAT and CDR2 is FQNNGV. This CDR3 region has 12 residues. With 3 bases removed from V and 9 bases from J, the gap between germline ends came to 11 bases. CDR3 amino acids: CASSFGSGKAFF. DNA of the CDR3: TGTGCCAGCAGCTTCGGGTCAGGGAAAGCTTTCTTT.

The gene calls are TRBV11-2 and TRBJ2-7; D possibly corresponds to TRBD1 (6 bases). This CDR3 has 16 residues. CDR1 is SGHAT, CDR2 FQNNGV, per germline. The ends were cut back, 4 bases at V and 5 bases at J, with 21 bases in the middle. The CDR3 DNA follows: TGTGCCAGCAGCTCCGATCCCGGGTCTACAGGGAACGAGCAGTACTTC. Protein: CASSSDPGSTGNEQYF.

This chain joins TRBV12-3 or TRBV12-4 and TRBJ1-6; D uncertain. Between the trimmed V and J ends, which lost 2 bases and 7 bases, there was a span of 6 bases. This CDR3 is built from 13 residues. The DNA for the CDR3 is TGTGCCAGCAGTTTAAGACAAAATTCACCCCTCCACTTT. Translated, it gives CASSLRQNSPLHF.

The rearrangement links TRBV18 to TRBJ1-5; 10 nucleotides agree with TRBD1. The CDR3 contains 15 residues. Germline loops: CDR1 KGHSH, CDR2 LQKENI. V dropped 2 bases and J dropped 5; count of bases not matched to a gene: 3. The CDR3 loop reads CASSPTGQGDQPQHF. CDR3 nucleotide sequence: TGTGCCAGCTCACCAACCGGACAGGGGGATCAGCCCCAGCATTTT.

In its sample, this clonotype was seen a few times. The chain combines TRBV20-1 with TRBJ2-5; D possibly matches TRBD1 or TRBD2 (7 bases each). The CDR3 has 12 amino acids. Trimming pared 5 bases from V and 7 bases from J, leaving 14 bases between. CDR1 is DFQATT and CDR2 is SNEGSKA in the germline V gene (reference sequence). CDR3 amino acids: CSAVRGGGTQYF. CDR3 DNA sequence: TGCAGTGCTGTCAGGGGGGGAGGGACCCAGTACTTC.

The rearrangement uses TRBV5-4 and TRBJ1-1; perhaps TRBD1 as D (5 bases). The V gene lost 6 bases and the J gene lost 0 bases, with 15 bases spanning the gap. The CDR3 length is 15 residues. The germline V gene encodes CDR1 SGHNT and CDR2 YYREEE (reference sequence). The DNA for the CDR3 is TGTGCCAGCAACGCCGAGGGGAGTATGAACACTGAAGCTTTCTTT. It codes for CASNAEGSMNTEAFF.

The chain employs TRBV4-1 and TRBJ1-2, with D possibly TRBD1 on 5 matching bases. The CDR3 totals 14 residues. Trimming took off 2 bases at V and 1 base at J, with 8 bases between the two ends. Germline V gene data show CDR1 as MGHRA and CDR2 as YSYEKL. The CDR3 DNA reads TGCGCCAGCAGCCAATACAGGCGTAACTATGGCTACACCTTC. It is translated as CASSQYRRNYGYTF.

The CDR3 region is CSARDRGRDVDGYTF. The CDR3, as DNA: TGCAGTGCTAGGGACCGGGGCAGGGACGTTGATGGCTACACCTTC. The gene calls are TRBV20-1 and TRBJ1-2; tentatively, D is TRBD1 (5 bases). The CDR3 consists of 15 residues. The V gene's germline CDR1 is DFQATT and CDR2 SNEGSKA (reference sequence). Trimming stripped 3 bases from V and 6 bases from J, with 20 bases between.

A word on this clonotype: The junction shows a germline mismatch at one end, possibly a read error. J is TRBJ2-7 and V is TRBV14; 8 bases match TRBD2. CDR1 is SGHDN, CDR2 FVKESK, per germline. This CDR3 is 16 amino acids long. The CDR3 loop is CASSQAAGGPSYEQYF. In nucleotides, the CDR3 is TGCGCCAGCAGCCAGGCCGCGGGAGGACCATCCTACGAGCAGTACTTC.

CDR3: CASSSAGPYEQYF. DNA of the CDR3: TGTGCCAGCAGTTCGGCAGGGCCCTACGAGCAGTACTTC. J is TRBJ2-7 and V is TRBV27; TRBD1 might be the D (5 bases). The CDR3 runs to 13 residues. The germline V gene has CDR1 MNHEY and CDR2 SMNVEV (reference sequence). Trimming removed 4 bases from V and 2 bases from J, with 9 bases in between.

The rearrangement joins TRBV4-2 to TRBJ2-7; possibly TRBD1 for D (5 bases). V lost 3 bases to trimming and J lost 3 bases, with 15 bases between them. Looked up from germline, CDR1 is LGHNA and CDR2 is YNFKEQ. The CDR3 length is 15 residues. The DNA for the CDR3 is TGTGCCAGCAGCCAGACCTTCGACAGACTCTACGAGCAGTACTTC. As protein: CASSQTFDRLYEQYF.

This sequence joins TRBV6-2 or TRBV6-3 and TRBJ1-5, with TRBD1 as a possible D gene (6 bases). The CDR3 is made up of 16 amino acids. CDR1 and CDR2 (germline): MNHEY, SVGEGT. The V and J ends lost 2 bases and 0 bases respectively, with 11 bases between them. CDR3 amino acids: CASSYQGFYSNQPQHF. The CDR3 DNA is TGTGCCAGCAGTTACCAGGGGTTCTATAGCAATCAGCCCCAGCATTTT.

The chain carries TRBV6-5 and TRBJ1-6; no firm D call. The CDR3 sequence is 15 residues long. Trimming shortened V by 2 bases and J by 0 bases, and 5 bases separated the two germline ends. Per the germline V gene, CDR1 is MNHEY and CDR2 is SVGAGI. The chain's CDR3 is CASSYGSSYNSPLHF. CDR3 in DNA: TGTGCCAGCAGTTACGGGAGCTCCTATAATTCACCCCTCCACTTT.

This clonotype was picked up a small number of times. The chain recombines TRBV10-1 with TRBJ1-1, with 7 bases aligning to TRBD1. The CDR3 loop spans 14 amino acids. Trimming cost V 7 bases and J 1 base; bases outside gene matches: 6. Germline loops: CDR1 WNHNN, CDR2 SYGVQD (reference sequence). The CDR3 is CASIKGGRNTEAFF. The CDR3 DNA sequence: TGCGCCAGCATCAAAGGGGGCCGGAACACTGAAGCTTTCTTT.

The chain employs TRBV4-1 and TRBJ2-7, with unresolved D. This CDR3 has 15 residues. CDR1 is MGHRA and CDR2 is YSYEKL in the germline V gene. V shed 0 bases and J shed 3 bases, with 12 bases lying between them. The CDR3 DNA sequence: TGCGCCAGCAGCCAAGATTTTCAGCCATTCTACGAGCAGTACTTC. Its translation is CASSQDFQPFYEQYF.

The chain is built from TRBV6-4 and TRBJ1-1; D is undetermined. This CDR3 is built from 13 residues. Germline CDR1 is MRHNA and CDR2 is SNTAGT. Trimming shortened V by 3 bases and J by 1 base, and 6 bases separated the two germline ends. CDR3 sequence reads: CASSELANTEAFF. Here the CDR3 DNA reads TGTGCCAGCAGTGAACTCGCGAACACTGAAGCTTTCTTT.